This TCR beta chain was sequenced in a study of CXCR3-negative and CXCR3-positive naive CD8 T cells. CDR1 is SEHNR, CDR2 FQNEAQ, per germline (reference sequence). CDR3 length equals 18 residues. 5' RACE that incorporated UMI labels was used to prepare the TRB cDNA libraries. TCRdb re-called the 5' RACE reads; every CDR3 protein appears as one record, without DNA. The sample spans about 62,000 distinct CDR3 sequences; the ten largest clones claim approximately 4.5%. Notes on the study in general: Memory cells showed distinct TRBV-TRBJ patterns, while the two naive subsets matched. Diversity ran similarly high across both naive subsets but far lower in memory CD8+ cells. Hydrophobicity was higher for TRB CDR3s found in CXCR3-positive naive cells than in CXCR3-negative naive cells.

As to this clonotype: What it binds is not known.

This clonotype was obtained from a human donor in good health. Some clones in this sample may be carry-over from other donors' samples. The sequenced sample was naive CXCR3- CD8+ T cells from blood. Specified subset: CD45RO-CCR7+CD27+CD95- naive CD8+ T cells lacking CXCR3 (TNR3-). The V gene is TRBV7-9, the J gene TRBJ2-1; the D call from TCRdb, TRBD1, cannot be confirmed without DNA. This chain's CDR3 is CASSLGLSDTGPYNEQFF.